This T cell receptor (beta chain) was obtained from a study of identical twins. The J segment lost 4 bases and the V segment lost 2 bases, leaving 13 bases of the junction unmatched. This CDR3 has 19 amino acids. Per germline, CDR1 DFQATT and CDR2 SNEGSKA (reference sequence). TCRdb passed the 5' RACE reads through MiXCR, listing each CDR3 protein once. This sample has 450,000 or so distinct CDR3 sequences, with roughly a quarter found just once. This sample also appeared in a second study, on T cells expressing NK-cell markers.

Source material: CD4+ T cells sorted from blood. The source is a young woman in good health. The chain has TRBV20-1 and TRBJ2-4; 14 bases are a match to TRBD2. This CDR3 is CSARKISGTSGGSKNIQYF. CDR3 nucleotide sequence: TGCAGTGCTAGAAAAATTTCCGGGACTAGCGGGGGTTCTAAAAACATTCAGTACTTC.